This record looks at one T cell receptor (beta chain) sequence and its context. What it binds is not known. The junction differs from germline at one of its ends, possibly a read error. PCR primers comprised 60 Vbeta and 13 Jbeta primers. Per the original methods: Later, an analysis found some 80 million unique TCR beta chains, and about 10 million of these were shared. Only in-frame clones appear in the TCRdb table, and some are missing; sequencing was by immunoSEQ multiplex PCR. That table furnishes V, J and clone size, whereas the DNA furnished D and trimming. The sample lists 85,000 to 120,000 clones, less than 80% occurring once. The sample originates from a study of cytomegalovirus exposure and HLA in healthy donors. Findings of the study overall: Data from an earlier analysis indicated that most TCR beta V segments were productive either about 87% or about 30% of the time.

CDR1 and CDR2 from the germline V gene are LGHNA and YSLEER. CDR3 size: 15 residues. The rearrangement links TRBV4-3 to TRBJ1-2; no firm D call. The sample was PBMCs. This TCR was recovered from a man between 60 and 75 years old in good health and CMV-seronegative. The CDR3: CASSQDARSIYGYTF. The CDR3 nucleotides read TGCGCCAGCAGCCAAGATGCACGCTCGATCTATGGTTACACCTTC.